This T cell receptor beta chain is drawn from a study of cytomegalovirus exposure and HLA in healthy donors. The CDR3 has 14 residues. V lost 5 bases to trimming and J lost 0 bases, with 11 bases between them. Germline V gene data show CDR1 as SEHNR and CDR2 as FQNEAQ (reference sequence). PCR was performed using 60 Vbeta and 13 Jbeta primers. Assay used: immunoSEQ multiplex PCR; TCRdb lists only in-frame clones, some missing. Its listing shows 95,000 to 150,000 clones. This TCR was sampled from a man aged 18-30 years in good health and CMV-seronegative. What was sequenced was PBMCs. This chain joins TRBV7-9 and TRBJ2-7; D might be TRBD2 (5 bases). The CDR3 DNA reads TGTGCCAGCAGCGCAGGAGGCAGCTCCTACGAGCAGTACTTC. Translation: CASSAGGSSYEQYF.